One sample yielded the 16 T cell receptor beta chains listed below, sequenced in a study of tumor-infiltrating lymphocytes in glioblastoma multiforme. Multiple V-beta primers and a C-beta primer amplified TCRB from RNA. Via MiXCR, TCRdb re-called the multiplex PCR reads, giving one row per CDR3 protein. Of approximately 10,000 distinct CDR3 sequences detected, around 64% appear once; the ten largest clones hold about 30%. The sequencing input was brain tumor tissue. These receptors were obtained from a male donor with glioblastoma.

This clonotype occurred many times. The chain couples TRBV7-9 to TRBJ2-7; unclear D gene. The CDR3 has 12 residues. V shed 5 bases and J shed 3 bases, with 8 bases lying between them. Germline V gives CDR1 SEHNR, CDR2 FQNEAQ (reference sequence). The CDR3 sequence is CASSPAYYEQYF. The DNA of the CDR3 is TGTGCCAGCAGCCCTGCCTACTACGAGCAGTACTTC. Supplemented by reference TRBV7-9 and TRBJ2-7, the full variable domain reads DTGVSQNPRHKITKRGQNVTFRCDPISEHNRLYWYRQTLGQGPEFLTYFQNEAQLEKSRLLSDRFSAERPKGSFSTLEIQRTEQGDSAMYLCASSPAYYEQYFGPGTRLTVT.

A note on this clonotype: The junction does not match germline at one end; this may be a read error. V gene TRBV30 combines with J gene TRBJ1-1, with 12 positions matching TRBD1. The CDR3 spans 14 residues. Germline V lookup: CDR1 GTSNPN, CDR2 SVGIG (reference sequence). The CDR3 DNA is TGTGCCTGGCTTCCCGGGACAGGGGGCACTGAAGCTTTCTTC. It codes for CAWLPGTGGTEAFF.

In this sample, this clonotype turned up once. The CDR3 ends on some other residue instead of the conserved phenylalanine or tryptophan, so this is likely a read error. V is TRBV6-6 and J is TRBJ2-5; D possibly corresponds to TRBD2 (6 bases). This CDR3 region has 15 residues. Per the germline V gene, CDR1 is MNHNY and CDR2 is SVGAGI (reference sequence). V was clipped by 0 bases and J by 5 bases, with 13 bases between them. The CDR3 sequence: CASSYSGVAGETQYL. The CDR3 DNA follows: TGTGCCAGCAGTTACTCAGGGGTGGCGGGGGAGACCCAGTACTTA.

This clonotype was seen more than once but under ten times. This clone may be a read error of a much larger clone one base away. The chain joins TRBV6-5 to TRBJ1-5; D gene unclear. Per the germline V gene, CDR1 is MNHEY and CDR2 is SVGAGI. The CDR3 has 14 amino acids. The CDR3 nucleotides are TGTGCCGGCAGTTACATCAGCGTCGAACAGCCCCAGCATTTT. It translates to CAGSYISVEQPQHF.

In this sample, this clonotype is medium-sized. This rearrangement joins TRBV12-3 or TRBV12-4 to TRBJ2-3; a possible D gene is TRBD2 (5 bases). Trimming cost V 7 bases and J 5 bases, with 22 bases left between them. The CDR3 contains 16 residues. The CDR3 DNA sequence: TGTGCCAGCACCCCCCTAGCAGGTTGGGATGGAGATACGCAGTATTTT. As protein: CASTPLAGWDGDTQYF.

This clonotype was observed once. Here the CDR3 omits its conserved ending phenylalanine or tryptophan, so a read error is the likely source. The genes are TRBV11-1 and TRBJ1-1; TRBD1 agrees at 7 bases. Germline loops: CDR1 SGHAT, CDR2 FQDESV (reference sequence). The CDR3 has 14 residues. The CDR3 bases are TGTGCCGGCAGCTTAGAGGTGTGGGACAGCGAGGCTTTCTTA. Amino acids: CAGSLEVWDSEAFL.

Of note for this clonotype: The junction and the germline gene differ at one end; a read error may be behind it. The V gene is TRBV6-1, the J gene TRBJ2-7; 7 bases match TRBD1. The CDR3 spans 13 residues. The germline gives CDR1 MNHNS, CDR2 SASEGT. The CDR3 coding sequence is TGTGCCAGCCACGACAGGGCTTCCTCCGAGCAGCACTTC. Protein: CASHDRASSEQHF.

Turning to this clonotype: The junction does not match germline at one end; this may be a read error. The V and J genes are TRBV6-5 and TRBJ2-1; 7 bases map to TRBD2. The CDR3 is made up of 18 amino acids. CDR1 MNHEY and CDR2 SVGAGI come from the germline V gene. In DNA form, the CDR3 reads TGTGCCAGCAGTCTTGGGACTAACGGGATCTCCTCCTACAATGAACAGTTCTTC. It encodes CASSLGTNGISSYNEQFF.

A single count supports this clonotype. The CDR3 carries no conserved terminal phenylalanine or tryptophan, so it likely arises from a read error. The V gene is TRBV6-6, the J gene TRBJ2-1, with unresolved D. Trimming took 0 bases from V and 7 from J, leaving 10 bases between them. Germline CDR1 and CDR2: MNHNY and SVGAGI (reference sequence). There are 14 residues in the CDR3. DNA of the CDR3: TGTGCCAGCAGTTACTCCACTTATAAGAATGAGCAGTTCTCC. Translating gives CASSYSTYKNEQFS.

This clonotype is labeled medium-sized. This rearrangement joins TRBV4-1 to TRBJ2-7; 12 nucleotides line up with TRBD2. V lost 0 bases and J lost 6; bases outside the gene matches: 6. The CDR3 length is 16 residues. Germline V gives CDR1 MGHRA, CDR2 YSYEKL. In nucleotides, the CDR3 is TGCGCCAGCAGCCAAGAGGGACTAGCGGGTGGGGGCGAGCAGTACTTC. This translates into CASSQEGLAGGGEQYF.

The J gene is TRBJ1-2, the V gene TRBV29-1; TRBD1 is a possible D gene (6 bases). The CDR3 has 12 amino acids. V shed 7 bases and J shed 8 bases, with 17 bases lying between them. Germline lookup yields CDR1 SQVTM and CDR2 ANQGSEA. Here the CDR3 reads CSATGNLRGYTF. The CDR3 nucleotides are TGCAGCGCTACAGGGAACTTGAGGGGCTACACCTTC.

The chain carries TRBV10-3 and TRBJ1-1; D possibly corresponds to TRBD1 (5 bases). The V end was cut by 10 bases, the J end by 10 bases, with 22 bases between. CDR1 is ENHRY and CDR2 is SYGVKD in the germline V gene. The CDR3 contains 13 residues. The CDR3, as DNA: TGTGCCACCGGGGGAGACATGAACACCGCAGCTTTCTTT. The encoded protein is CATGGDMNTAAFF.

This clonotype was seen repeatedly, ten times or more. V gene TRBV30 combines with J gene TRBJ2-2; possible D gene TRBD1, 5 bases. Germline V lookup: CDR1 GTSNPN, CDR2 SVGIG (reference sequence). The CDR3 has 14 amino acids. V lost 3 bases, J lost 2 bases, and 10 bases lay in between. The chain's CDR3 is CAWRTQGNTGELFF. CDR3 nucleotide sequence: TGTGCCTGGAGGACCCAGGGAAACACCGGGGAGCTGTTTTTT.

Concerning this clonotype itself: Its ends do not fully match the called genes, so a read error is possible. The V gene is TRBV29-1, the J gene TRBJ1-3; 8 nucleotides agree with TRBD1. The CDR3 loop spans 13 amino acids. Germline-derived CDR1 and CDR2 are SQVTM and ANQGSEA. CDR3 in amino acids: CSVGQGSGNIIYF. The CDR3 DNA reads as TGCAGCGTTGGACAGGGGTCTGGAAACATCATATATTTT.

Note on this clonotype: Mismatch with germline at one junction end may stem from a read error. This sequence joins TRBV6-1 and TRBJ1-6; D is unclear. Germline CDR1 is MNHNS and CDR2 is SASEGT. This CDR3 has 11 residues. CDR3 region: CATRNDSPLHF. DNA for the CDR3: TGCGCCACCAGAAACGATTCACCCCTCCACTTT.

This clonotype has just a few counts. The CDR3 nucleotides read TGCAGTACTGTCGACAGGGGAGGGGCCAAAAACATTCAGTACTTC. Encoded protein: CSTVDRGGAKNIQYF. The V and J genes are TRBV20-1 and TRBJ2-4, with D possibly being TRBD1 (8 bases). The V gene lost 8 bases and the J gene lost 1 base, with 18 bases spanning the gap. The germline CDR1 and CDR2 sequences are DFQATT and SNEGSKA (reference sequence). The CDR3 is 15 residues long.